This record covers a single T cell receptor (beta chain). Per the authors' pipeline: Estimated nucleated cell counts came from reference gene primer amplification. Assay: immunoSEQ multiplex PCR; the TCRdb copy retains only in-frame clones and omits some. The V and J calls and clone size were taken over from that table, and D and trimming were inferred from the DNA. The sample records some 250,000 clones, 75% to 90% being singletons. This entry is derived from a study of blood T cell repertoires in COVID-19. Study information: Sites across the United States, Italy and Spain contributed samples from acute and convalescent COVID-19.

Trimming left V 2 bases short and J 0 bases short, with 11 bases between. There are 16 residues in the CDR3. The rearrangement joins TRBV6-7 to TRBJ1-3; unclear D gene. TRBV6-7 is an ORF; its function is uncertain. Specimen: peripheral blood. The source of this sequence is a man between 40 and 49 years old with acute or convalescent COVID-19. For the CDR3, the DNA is TGTGCCAGCAGTTACCGACTCTTTAACTCTGGAAACACCATATATTTT. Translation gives CASSYRLFNSGNTIYF.